These T cell receptor beta chains were read from a single sample in a study of blood T cell repertoires in COVID-19. Clones were sequenced by immunoSEQ multiplex PCR, and TCRdb holds only the in-frame ones, with some missing. The data contain around 230,000 clones, approximately 84% of them singletons. Input material: PBMCs or T cells enriched from blood (not recorded which). These TCRs come from a woman aged 40 to 55 with acute COVID-19. Both conserved end residues are part of each CDR3. Fields, in order: D gene, clone size, J gene, V gene, CDR3 DNA, CDR3 protein. The D gene is left open where the match is weak. The size field is filled for only some rows; it gives once, few, many or a size class.

>TRBD1|.|TRBJ2-1|TRBV6-5
TGTGCCAGCAGTTTCGGGACAGACTCCTACAATGAGCAGTTCTTC
CASSFGTDSYNEQFF
>TRBD1|few|TRBJ2-1|TRBV2
TGTGCCAGCAGTGGGACAGGGCAGAATGAGCAGTTCTTC
CASSGTGQNEQFF
>.|.|TRBJ2-5|TRBV9
TGTGCCAGCAGCGACTTAATGGAGACCCAGTACTTC
CASSDLMETQYF
>.|.|TRBJ2-5|TRBV19
TGTGCCAGTAGTTCGGGGTTCCAAGAGACCCAGTACTTC
CASSSGFQETQYF
>.|.|TRBJ2-1|TRBV11-3
TGTGCCAGCAGCCCCGGTTTATATGAGCAGTTCTTC
CASSPGLYEQFF
>TRBD2|.|TRBJ2-1|TRBV29-1
TGCAGCGCCGTTACTAGCGGGATTAATGAGCAGTTCTTC
CSAVTSGINEQFF
>TRBD1|.|TRBJ1-1|TRBV2
TGTGCCAGCAGATCCCCGGACAGGGCGAGCACTGAAGCTTTCTTT
CASRSPDRASTEAFF
>TRBD2|.|TRBJ2-4|TRBV7-8
TGTGCCAGCAGCTTAGCGTGGCTAGCGGGCTCCTCAGCCAAAAACATTCAGTACTTC
CASSLAWLAGSSAKNIQYF
>TRBD1|few|TRBJ2-7|TRBV7-9
TGTGCCAGCAGCGTAGACAGGGAAGGGCAGTACTTC
CASSVDREGQYF
>.|once|TRBJ1-1|TRBV7-9
TGTGCCAGCAGCTTAGTGGGAGGAAGGGGCGCTGAAGCTTTCTTT
CASSLVGGRGAEAFF
>TRBD2|.|TRBJ2-7|TRBV10-2
TGCGCCAGCAGTGAGGGACTAGGGCCCTACGAGCAGTACTTC
CASSEGLGPYEQYF
>.|few|TRBJ2-7|TRBV4-2
TGTGCCAGCAGCCAAGTGAGCGGCGAGCAGTACTTC
CASSQVSGEQYF
>.|.|TRBJ2-3|TRBV30
TGTGCCTGGAGTAGCAAGGGGCAATATACGCAGTATTTT
CAWSSKGQYTQYF
>TRBD2|.|TRBJ2-1|TRBV2
TGTGCCAGCAGCACTTCTAGCGGGGCCTACAATGAGCAGTTCTTC
CASSTSSGAYNEQFF
>TRBD2|.|TRBJ2-3|TRBV7-9
TGTGCCAGCAGCTCACAGACTAGCGGCACAGATACGCAGTATTTT
CASSSQTSGTDTQYF
>.|.|TRBJ2-3|TRBV7-2
TGTGCCAGCAGCTTAAGAGGGATCAGGACTACGCAGTATTTT
CASSLRGIRTTQYF
>TRBD1|.|TRBJ1-4|TRBV6-5
TGTGCCAGCAGGGACAGGGGGAGGGTCTATGAAAAACTGTTTTTT
CASRDRGRVYEKLFF
>TRBD1|.|TRBJ1-1|TRBV18
TGTGCCAGCTCACGAGGACAGGGGGCATCGGGCACTGAAGCTTTCTTT
CASSRGQGASGTEAFF
>TRBD1|.|TRBJ2-7|TRBV29-1
TGCAGCGTGGATGCAGGGGGTACCTACGAGCAGTACTTC
CSVDAGGTYEQYF
>TRBD2|.|TRBJ2-3|TRBV28
TGTGCCAGCTCTACGACTAGCGGAGATACGCAGTATTTT
CASSTTSGDTQYF
>.|.|TRBJ2-7|TRBV4-1
TGCGCCAGCAGCCAACAGACAGTCTCCTACGAGCAGTACTTC
CASSQQTVSYEQYF
>.|.|TRBJ1-5|TRBV5-1
TGCGCCAGCAGCCTAGGAGGGCAGTTTAGCAATCAGCCCCAGCATTTT
CASSLGGQFSNQPQHF
>.|.|TRBJ2-7|TRBV6-1
TGTGCCAGCAGTGAACCGGAGGGAGGCCGCTACGAGCAGTACTTC
CASSEPEGGRYEQYF
>.|.|TRBJ2-7|TRBV11-2
TGTGCCAGCAGCCCGTCCTACGAGCAGTACTTC
CASSPSYEQYF
>.|once|TRBJ1-4|TRBV7-9
TGTGCCAGCAGCTTGCCAGGAACTAATGAAAAACTGTTTTTT
CASSLPGTNEKLFF
>TRBD2|.|TRBJ2-5|TRBV18
TGTGCCAGCTCACAAAGAACCGGGAGGCCCCAAGAGACCCAGTACTTC
CASSQRTGRPQETQYF
>.|many|TRBJ2-1|TRBV6-4
TGTGCCAGCAGTGACTCGCCGGGCTCGTCGCGGGATGAGCAGTTCTTC
CASSDSPGSSRDEQFF
>.|.|TRBJ2-7|TRBV11-2
TGTGCCAGCAGCTTAGCCGGGGGACCCTACGAGCAGTACTTC
CASSLAGGPYEQYF